The 22 T cell receptor beta chains listed next were all sequenced from one sample in a study of cytomegalovirus exposure and HLA in healthy donors. The PCR ran on 60 Vbeta and 13 Jbeta primers. Method: immunoSEQ multiplex PCR; TCRdb's copy keeps in-frame clones and lacks some. In the table there are more than 80,000 clones, approximately 74% of which are singletons. Sequencing used PBMCs. The receptors derive from an older woman in good health and CMV-seropositive.

This chain uses TRBV19 with TRBJ2-2; TRBD1 agrees at 7 bases. The CDR3 spans 16 residues. Germline values: CDR1 LNHDA, CDR2 SQIVND (reference sequence). Trimming at V came to 1 base and at J to 6 bases, leaving 8 bases not matched to a gene. CDR3 nucleotides: TGTGCCAGTAGTATAGGAAAGGGGGCGGGCGCCGGGGAGCTGTTTTTT. This translates into CASSIGKGAGAGELFF.

The chain joins TRBV10-3 to TRBJ2-3; 9 positions agree with TRBD1. Germline CDR1 is ENHRY and CDR2 is SYGVKD. Trimming removed 6 bases from V and 4 bases from J; junction bases left unmatched: 5. The CDR3 consists of 14 residues. CDR3 in amino acids: CAIRGQGGADTQYF. As DNA, the CDR3 is TGTGCCATCAGGGGACAGGGAGGAGCAGATACGCAGTATTTT.

This clone was seen only once. The chain employs TRBV7-3 and TRBJ1-1; D possibly corresponds to TRBD1 (5 bases). The CDR3 runs to 14 residues. V was shortened by 7 bases and J by 1 base, with 13 bases between the two germline ends. Germline CDR1 is SGHTA and CDR2 is FQGTGA. The DNA of the CDR3 is TGTGCCAGCAAGCCCGGACACGAGAACACTGAAGCTTTCTTT. This encodes CASKPGHENTEAFF.

This chain connects TRBV5-1 to TRBJ2-1; a possible D gene is TRBD2 (6 bases). The CDR3 totals 13 residues. V lost 0 bases, J lost 8 bases, and 9 bases lay in between. The germline gives CDR1 SGHRS, CDR2 YFSETQ. CDR3 nucleotides: TGCGCCAGCAGCTTGGCAGTAGCGGATGAGCAGTTCTTC. Translation: CASSLAVADEQFF.

In this sample, this clone turned up a few times. The rearrangement uses TRBV5-4 and TRBJ2-7, with D perhaps matching TRBD2 (6 bases). Germline V gene sequence: CDR1 SGHNT, CDR2 YYREEE (reference sequence). V lost 5 bases, J lost 1 base, and 10 bases lay in between. The CDR3 length is 13 residues. The CDR3 coding sequence is TGTGCCAGCAGGGACGCGGGATCCTACGAGCAGTACTTC. Translated: CASRDAGSYEQYF. The full variable domain, rest sourced from reference TRBV5-4 and TRBJ2-7, is ETGVTQSPTHLIKTRGQQVTLRCSSQSGHNTVSWYQQALGQGPQFIFQYYREEENGRGNFPPRFSGLQFPNYSSELNVNALELDDSALYLCASRDAGSYEQYFGPGTRLTVT.

This clone was counted only a few times. The V call is TRBV5-1, the J call TRBJ2-5; D is unclear. Germline CDR1 is SGHRS and CDR2 is YFSETQ. The CDR3 has 14 residues. The germline V and J ends were trimmed by 0 bases and 2 bases, with 8 bases remaining between them. Here the CDR3 DNA reads TGCGCCAGCAGCTTGGCCCTTTTACAAGAGACCCAGTACTTC. This codes for CASSLALLQETQYF. Looking up the rest from reference TRBV5-1 and TRBJ2-5 gives the full variable domain: KAGVTQTPRYLIKTRGQQVTLSCSPISGHRSVSWYQQTPGQGLQFLFEYFSETQRNKGNFPGRFSGRQFSNSRSEMNVSTLELGDSALYLCASSLALLQETQYFGPGTRLLVL.

The genes are TRBV30 and TRBJ2-2, with D perhaps TRBD1 (6 bases). V was clipped by 0 bases and J by 6 bases, with 11 bases between them. Looked up from germline, CDR1 is GTSNPN and CDR2 is SVGIG (reference sequence). This CDR3 has 14 amino acids. The CDR3 here is CAWSVAGAAGELFF. Here the CDR3 DNA reads TGTGCCTGGAGTGTCGCAGGGGCCGCCGGGGAGCTGTTTTTT.

The gene calls are TRBV5-1 and TRBJ2-7; TRBD2 aligns across 9 bases. V was clipped by 7 bases and J by 0 bases; unmatched bases: 8. CDR3 length: 15 residues. Germline lookup yields CDR1 SGHRS and CDR2 YFSETQ. CDR3 sequence reads: CASGDPSGISYEQYF. CDR3 in DNA: TGCGCCAGCGGCGACCCTAGCGGGATCTCCTACGAGCAGTACTTC.

The chain carries TRBV6-6 and TRBJ2-3; 10 bases align to TRBD2. From germline, CDR1 is MNHNY and CDR2 SVGAGI (reference sequence). Trimming at V came to 11 bases and at J to 1 base, leaving 6 bases not matched to a gene. This CDR3 spans 14 amino acids. The CDR3 DNA reads as TGTGCCGCCTGGACTAGCGGAGGCACAGATACGCAGTATTTT. Translating it yields CAAWTSGGTDTQYF.

About this clone itself: A read error may produce the germline difference seen at one junction end. The CDR3 reads CASSLDRSGGGIF. The DNA for the CDR3 is TGTGCCAGCAGCTTAGATAGAAGCGGGGGGGGGATCTTC. The chain employs TRBV11-2 and TRBJ2-1; 10 bases line up with TRBD2. This CDR3 has 13 amino acids. Germline V gene sequence: CDR1 SGHAT, CDR2 FQNNGV.

This sequence joins TRBV5-6 and TRBJ2-3, with D perhaps TRBD1 (5 bases). With 1 base removed from V and 1 base from J, the gap between germline ends came to 13 bases. Germline V gene sequence: CDR1 SGHDT, CDR2 YYEEEE. The length of the CDR3 is 16 residues. The CDR3: CASSLNQGYRTDTQYF. The CDR3 DNA sequence: TGTGCCAGCAGCTTGAATCAGGGTTATCGCACAGATACGCAGTATTTT.

The chain employs TRBV6-5 and TRBJ1-2; 7 nucleotides align to TRBD1. Germline assignment: CDR1 MNHEY and CDR2 SVGAGI. After removal of 2 bases from V and 4 bases from J, the junction contained 7 bases not matched to a gene. The CDR3 runs to 15 residues. The CDR3 reads CASSYLPGGGYGYTF. The CDR3 DNA reads TGTGCCAGCAGTTACCTCCCAGGGGGAGGCTATGGCTACACCTTC.

This clone was seen only a few times. The V and J genes are TRBV30 and TRBJ2-5, with 8 bases matching TRBD2. The CDR3 length is 16 residues. Trimming at V came to 3 bases and at J to 5 bases, leaving 14 bases not matched to a gene. Germline V gives CDR1 GTSNPN, CDR2 SVGIG (reference sequence). DNA of the CDR3: TGTGCCTGGAGCCGTGCGGGAGGTAGCCGTGGGGAGACCCAGTACTTC. Translating gives CAWSRAGGSRGETQYF. Together with reference TRBV30 and TRBJ2-5, the CDR3 gives the full variable domain: SQTIHQWPATLVQPVGSPLSLECTVEGTSNPNLYWYRQAAGRGLQLLFYSVGIGQISSEVPQNLSASRPQDRQFILSSKKLLLSDSGFYLCAWSRAGGSRGETQYFGPGTRLLVL.

The chain combines TRBV9 with TRBJ2-3; 11 nucleotides match TRBD2. J lost 8 bases, V lost 0 bases, and 11 bases had no gene match. CDR1 is SGDLS, CDR2 YYNGEE, per germline. The CDR3 consists of 17 residues. The CDR3 nucleotides read TGTGCCAGCAGCGTAGATCGAGGGACTAGCGGTAGGGGTACGCAGTATTTT. Protein: CASSVDRGTSGRGTQYF.

The rearrangement links TRBV4-2 to TRBJ1-4, with D unclear. Germline-derived CDR1 and CDR2 are LGHNA and YNFKEQ. V shed 0 bases and J shed 8 bases, with 13 bases lying between them. The CDR3 extends over 15 amino acids. The CDR3 nucleotides are TGTGCCAGCAGCCAAGATGGGGAGTTAGGGGAAAAACTGTTTTTT. This encodes CASSQDGELGEKLFF.

About this clone: Germline and junction disagree at one end, which may indicate a read error. The V call is TRBV7-9, the J call TRBJ2-6; TRBD2 might be the D (6 bases). The germline V gene has CDR1 SEHNR and CDR2 FQNEAQ (reference sequence). This CDR3 spans 17 amino acids. In DNA, the CDR3 is TGTTCCAGCAGCTTAGTGGAGGGGATAGCTGGGGCCAACGTCCTGACTTTC. Encoded protein: CSSSLVEGIAGANVLTF.

In nucleotides, the CDR3 is TGTGCCAGCAGCTTAGCGGGAGCCACAGATACGCAGTATTTT. As protein: CASSLAGATDTQYF. The genes are TRBV7-9 and TRBJ2-3; possible D gene TRBD2, 5 bases. Trimming took 0 bases from V and 2 from J, leaving 6 bases between them. Per the germline V gene, CDR1 is SEHNR and CDR2 is FQNEAQ (reference sequence). The CDR3 runs to 14 residues. The full variable domain, completed using reference TRBV7-9 and TRBJ2-3, is DTGVSQNPRHKITKRGQNVTFRCDPISEHNRLYWYRQTLGQGPEFLTYFQNEAQLEKSRLLSDRFSAERPKGSFSTLEIQRTEQGDSAMYLCASSLAGATDTQYFGPGTRLTVL.

V gene TRBV27 combines with J gene TRBJ1-2, with a possible D match to TRBD1 (6 bases). This CDR3 spans 13 amino acids. CDR1 MNHEY and CDR2 SMNVEV come from the germline V gene (reference sequence). Trimming cost V 6 bases and J 5 bases, with 13 bases left between them. CDR3 nucleotides: TGTGCCAGCAGCAGGACAGAGCGATATGGCTACACCTTC. Translated: CASSRTERYGYTF.

CDR3: CASWDRLANYGYTF. The CDR3 region has the DNA TGTGCCAGTTGGGACAGGCTAGCTAACTATGGCTACACCTTC. The J gene is TRBJ1-2, the V gene TRBV19; 8 bases are shared with TRBD1. The CDR3 length is 14 residues. V gave up 8 bases and J gave up 0 bases; unmatched junction bases: 5. Looked up from germline, CDR1 is LNHDA and CDR2 is SQIVND (reference sequence).

The chain joins TRBV28 to TRBJ2-2; D perhaps matches TRBD2 (5 bases). V was cut by 7 bases and J by 6 bases, with 12 bases left in between. CDR3 length: 13 amino acids. CDR1 is MDHEN and CDR2 is SYDVKM in the germline V gene. The CDR3 sequence: CASKFRRAGELFF. In DNA, the CDR3 is TGTGCCAGCAAATTTAGGCGGGCCGGGGAGCTGTTTTTT.

This clone was counted a few times. The gene calls are TRBV7-9 and TRBJ2-1; TRBD1 matches 7 bases. This CDR3 contains 17 residues. V dropped 1 base and J dropped 0; count of bases not matched to a gene: 6. CDR1 and CDR2 (germline): SEHNR, FQNEAQ (reference sequence). Here the CDR3 reads CASSLGGGTVSYNEQFF. In nucleotides, the CDR3 is TGTGCCAGCAGCTTAGGGGGTGGGACAGTCTCCTACAATGAGCAGTTCTTC.

The chain couples TRBV5-1 to TRBJ1-3; 7 bases are a match to TRBD1. Germline CDR1 reads SGHRS; CDR2 reads YFSETQ. The V segment lost 0 bases and the J segment 0 bases; nucleotides outside the gene matches: 9. CDR3 length: 18 residues. CDR3 region: CASSLVGGRSNSGNTIYF. The DNA of the CDR3 is TGCGCCAGCAGCTTGGTAGGGGGCCGATCCAACTCTGGAAACACCATATATTTT.